This T cell receptor (beta chain) was sequenced in a study of technical replicates of blood from a few donors. This CDR3 comprises 10 residues. Here immunoSEQ multiplex PCR was the method, and the copy in TCRdb shows in-frame clones only, minus some. This table has some 83,000 clones, just under 95% appearing once. The chain has TRBV21-1 and TRBJ1-5. TRBV21-1 has pseudogene status. This TCR derives from a human donor in good health. Sequences were obtained from T cells isolated from PBMCs. This chain's CDR3 is CASVIQPQHF. Here the CDR3 DNA reads TGTGCCAGCGTTATTCAGCCCCAGCATTTT.